This T cell receptor beta chain was recovered during a study of identical twins. Study-level findings and limits: For monozygotic twins, models underestimated out-of-frame TCR alpha sharing.

On this clonotype itself: Its antigen is unidentified.

cDNA molecules carried unique molecular identifiers, and template switching added a universal primer site. TCRdb re-called the 5' RACE reads with MiXCR, one entry per CDR3 protein. Of approximately 680,000 distinct CDR3 sequences in the sample, under 8.5% were seen once. There were only healthy Caucasians among the donors. The sample was also linked to a second study, of yellow fever vaccine responses in identical twins.

This clonotype was sampled from a woman between 18 and 29 years old in good health. Sequencing was done on a sample of PBMCs.

CDR3 amino acids: CASSDGVGDTQYF. CDR3 DNA sequence: TGTGCCAGCAGTGATGGGGTAGGAGATACGCAGTATTTT. V gene TRBV2 combines with J gene TRBJ2-3; D is undetermined. Between the trimmed V and J ends, which lost 3 bases and 5 bases, there was a span of 9 bases. The CDR3 spans 13 residues. Germline values: CDR1 SNHLY, CDR2 FYNNEI.